This section outlines one TCR beta chain sequence together with its context. The antigen it recognizes is unknown. No much larger clone is present one base from it, and per-base qualities are unavailable. TCR CDR3 regions were amplified from genomic DNA by multiplex PCR using the deep immunoSEQ assay. Genomic DNA extracted from each cell subset was distributed evenly over all wells of several immunoSEQ 96-well plates, and each plate served as one replicate. For sorted subsets, around 200 ng genomic DNA, equal to 30,000 or so T cell genomes, was loaded into each replicate PCR. Purified libraries were quantified with a Qubit 3.0 fluorometer, sized on a Bioanalyzer 2100, and re-quantified with the KAPA Library Quantification kit. Each immunoSEQ 96-well plate was sequenced on its own single-read 150-cycle Illumina NextSeq 550 flow cell. The paper's data handling went like this. The immunoSEQ output contained only junctional sequences without quality scores, so filtering could not match that applied to full-length reads. To assign V/J genes and CDR3, sequences were annotated using PyIR, a Python wrapper for IgBLAST v1.9, with IMGT germline references. Reads with weak V/J assignments (E-value above 1e-6), missing CDR3, stop codons, out-of-frame junctions, or ambiguous translated residues were removed. V3J clonotypes were defined as sequences sharing an identical inferred V gene, J gene, and CDR3 amino acid sequence. The percentage overlap between two repertoires was calculated by dividing the number of shared unique clonotypes by the size of the smaller repertoire. RTK rarefaction, the Chao1 estimator, and Recon v2.1 estimates of unobserved clonotypes were used to assess repertoire richness. Generation probabilities for all TCRbeta clonotypes obtained by the gDNA method from a few donors were computed using OLGA. Not all clones reach the TCRdb copy of this immuneACCESS table, which keeps in-frame sequences only. Checked studies attribute under half of the gap to unresolved V genes and leave the rest unexplained. V, J and clone size are those of that table, while D and trimming were read from the DNA. This sample is represented by 2 million to 2.5 million clones; 90% to 97% of them were singletons. Together, the top ten hold approximately 0.13% of the sample.

The donors were healthy, HIV-negative adults with no recently reported acute infections or vaccinations. Every donor was a Caucasian adult living in Nashville, Tennessee, USA. CD4+ T cells were enriched by magnetic negative selection; naive cells were then positively selected on CD45RA, and the negative fraction formed the memory subset. Blood was collected by leukapheresis, and PBMCs were isolated by Ficoll-Histopaque density gradient centrifugation and then cryopreserved in liquid nitrogen vapor phase. Analytical flow cytometry was used to check the purity and quantity of every magnetically sorted T cell population. Genomic DNA was isolated from each sorted fraction and quantified by UV absorbance on a Nanodrop 2000c. As encoded in the germline V gene, CDR1 is MNHEY while CDR2 is SVGAGI. Compared with germline, V lacks 4 bases and J lacks 4 bases; bases without a gene match: 7. Inclusive of the bounding cysteine and phenylalanine, the CDR3 is 16 residues long. The kept DNA is CDR3 alone, 48 bases in frame from the first base.

The record originates from a study of shared clonotypes between healthy human individuals (TCRdb year 2020). In the study overall: The cohort included three men and a couple of women between 18 and 49 years of age. The study deeply sequenced blood TCR repertoires of about 5 healthy adults to estimate repertoire size and the extent of clonotype sharing between individuals. For each donor, CD4 naive and CD4 memory were each given three plates, CD8 naive was given two plates, and CD8 memory was given one plate. To increase sequencing depth and limit assay-specific biases, TCR repertoire library preparation and sequencing were carried out by different laboratories using diverse techniques. Leukapheresis yielded between about 0.8 and 8.9 billion PBMCs per donor.

What the work shows at the level of the full study, not this receptor alone: Pairwise subsampling led to the expectation that sequencing depth would affect the degree of clonotype sharing among donors. Clonotypes shared by all four sorted-subset donors showed higher generation probabilities than non-shared clonotypes. Around 5% of naive CD4, 3.5% of naive CD8, about 2.5% of memory CD4, and around 0.42% of memory CD8 clonotypes were shared across several donors. Estimated clonotype richness was generally larger for naive than for memory subsets. Sampling was restricted to blood, and TCR repertoires in tissue are likely to differ from TCR repertoires in blood. Because the study included only a small number of donors, the genetic and exposure-history diversity represented was limited. Incomplete sequencing was indicated by rarefaction of sorted-subset datasets, despite the large sequencing depth.

The sequence was obtained from a man younger than 35 in good health. Sequences were obtained from naive CD4+ T cells sorted from blood. This specimen's cell subset or site label, per the study, means: CD45RA+ positively selected. The chain employs TRBV6-5 and TRBJ2-5, with 12 bases aligning to TRBD1. The DNA sequence follows: TGTGCCAGCAGTTCTTGGGACAGGGGGCTTGCAGAGACCCAGTACTTC. Translation gives CASSSWDRGLAETQYF.